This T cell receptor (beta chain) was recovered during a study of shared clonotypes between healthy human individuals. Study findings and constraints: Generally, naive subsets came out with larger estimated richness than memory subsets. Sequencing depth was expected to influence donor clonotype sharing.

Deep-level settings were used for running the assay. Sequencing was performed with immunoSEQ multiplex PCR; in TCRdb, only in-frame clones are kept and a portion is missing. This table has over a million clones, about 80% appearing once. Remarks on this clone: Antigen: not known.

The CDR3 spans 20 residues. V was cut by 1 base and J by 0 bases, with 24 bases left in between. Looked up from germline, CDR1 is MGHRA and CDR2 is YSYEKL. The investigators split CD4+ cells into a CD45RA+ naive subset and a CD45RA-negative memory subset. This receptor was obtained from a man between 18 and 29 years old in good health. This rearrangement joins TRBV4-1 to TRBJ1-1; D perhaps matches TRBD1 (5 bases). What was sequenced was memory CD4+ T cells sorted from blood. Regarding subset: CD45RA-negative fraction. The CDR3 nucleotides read TGCGCCAGCAGCCAAGGAGGGATTCCGGGGCCGGGGCGTATGAACACTGAAGCTTTCTTT. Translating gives CASSQGGIPGPGRMNTEAFF.